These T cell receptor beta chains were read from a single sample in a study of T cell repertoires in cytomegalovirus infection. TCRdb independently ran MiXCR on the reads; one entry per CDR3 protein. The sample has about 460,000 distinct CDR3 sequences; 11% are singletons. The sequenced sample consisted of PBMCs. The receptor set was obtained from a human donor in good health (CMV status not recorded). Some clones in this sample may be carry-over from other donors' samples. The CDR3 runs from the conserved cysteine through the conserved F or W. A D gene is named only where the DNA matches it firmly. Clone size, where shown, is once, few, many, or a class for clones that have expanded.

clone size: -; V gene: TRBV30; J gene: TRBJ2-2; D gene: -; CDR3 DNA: TGTGCCTGGAGTGTACTGGGGAACACCGGGGAGCTGTTTTTT; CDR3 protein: CAWSVLGNTGELFF
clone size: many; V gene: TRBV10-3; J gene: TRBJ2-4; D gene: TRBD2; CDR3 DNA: TGTGCCATCAGTGACCCGGGAGGGATCCGAAACGCCAAAAACATTCAGTACTTC; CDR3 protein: CAISDPGGIRNAKNIQYF
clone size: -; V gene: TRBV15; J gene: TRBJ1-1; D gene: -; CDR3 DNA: TGTGCCACCAGCAGAGATGCAGGGGAAATCACTGAAGCTTTCTTT; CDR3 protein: CATSRDAGEITEAFF
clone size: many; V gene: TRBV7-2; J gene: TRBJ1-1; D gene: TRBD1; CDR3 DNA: TGTGCCAGCAGCTCTGGAAGCGGACAGGGAGCCACTGAAGCTTTCTTT; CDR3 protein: CASSSGSGQGATEAFF
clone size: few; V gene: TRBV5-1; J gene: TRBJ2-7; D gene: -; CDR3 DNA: TGCGCCAGCAGCTCAGATCCAGTCCCCCTTGCCGAGCAGTACTTC; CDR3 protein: CASSSDPVPLAEQYF
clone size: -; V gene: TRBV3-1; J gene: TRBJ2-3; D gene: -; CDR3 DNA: TGTGCCAGCAGCCAAGAAAGATGGGGCCTTAGGAATACGCAGTATTTT; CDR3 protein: CASSQERWGLRNTQYF
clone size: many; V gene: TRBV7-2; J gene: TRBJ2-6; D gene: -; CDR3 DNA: TGTGCCAGCAGCCCCTCCCCCTCTGGGGCCAACGTCCTGACTTTC; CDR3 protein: CASSPSPSGANVLTF
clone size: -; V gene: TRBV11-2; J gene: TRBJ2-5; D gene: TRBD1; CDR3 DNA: TGTGCCAGCAGCCTGGGGGACAGGCGGTTTGGGGAGACCCAGTACTTC; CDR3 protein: CASSLGDRRFGETQYF
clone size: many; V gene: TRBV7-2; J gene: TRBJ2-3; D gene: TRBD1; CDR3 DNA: TGTGCCAGCAGCTCCGACAGGGGGCGGGATACGCAGTATTTT; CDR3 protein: CASSSDRGRDTQYF
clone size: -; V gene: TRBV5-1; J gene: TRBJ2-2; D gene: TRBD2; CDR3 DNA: TGCGCCAGCGGGCAAGCGGGAGGGCCGACCACCGGGGAGCTGTTTTTT; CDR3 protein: CASGQAGGPTTGELFF
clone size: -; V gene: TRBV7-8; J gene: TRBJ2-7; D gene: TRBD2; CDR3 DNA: TGTGCCAGCAGCTTAGAAGCTCGGGGGGGGCAGTACTTC; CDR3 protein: CASSLEARGGQYF
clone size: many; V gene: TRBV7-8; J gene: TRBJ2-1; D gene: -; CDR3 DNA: TGTGCCAGCAGCTTCCCCCGTGACTCACCATTGGACGAGCAGTTCTTC; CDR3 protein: CASSFPRDSPLDEQFF
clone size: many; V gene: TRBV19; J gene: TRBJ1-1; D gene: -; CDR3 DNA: TGTGCCAGTAGGCCCTTCACAGGCAACACTGAAGCTTTCTTT; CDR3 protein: CASRPFTGNTEAFF
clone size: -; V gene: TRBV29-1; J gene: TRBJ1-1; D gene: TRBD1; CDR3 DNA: TGCAGCGCAGCACGGGACAGGAACACTGAAGCTTTCTTT; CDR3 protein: CSAARDRNTEAFF
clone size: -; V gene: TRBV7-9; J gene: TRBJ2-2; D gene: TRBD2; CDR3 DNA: TGTGCCAGCAGCCCCCTAGCGGCGAACACCGGGGAGCTGTTTTTT; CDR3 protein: CASSPLAANTGELFF
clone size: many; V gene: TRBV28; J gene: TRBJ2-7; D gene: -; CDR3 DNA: TGTGCCAGCAGTTTCGGGCAGGCCTTCTCCTACGAGCAGTACTTC; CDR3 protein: CASSFGQAFSYEQYF
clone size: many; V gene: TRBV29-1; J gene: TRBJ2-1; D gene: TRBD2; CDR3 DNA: TGCAGCGCACCAACACTAGCGGGAGGGCCGTTTGAGCAGTTCTTC; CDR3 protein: CSAPTLAGGPFEQFF
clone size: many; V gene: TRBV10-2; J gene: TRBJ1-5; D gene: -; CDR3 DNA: TGCGCCAGCAGTGAGTTCGGACTAATGCATCAGCCCCAGCATTTT; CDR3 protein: CASSEFGLMHQPQHF
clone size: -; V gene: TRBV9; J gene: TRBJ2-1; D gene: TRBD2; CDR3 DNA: TGTGCCAGCAGCGCCGTGGGGCGGGGGGGCGGCTATGAGCAGTTCTTC; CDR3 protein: CASSAVGRGGGYEQFF
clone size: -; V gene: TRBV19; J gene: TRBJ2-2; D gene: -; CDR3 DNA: TGTGCCAGTAGGGAGGATGGGGCCTTCACCGGGGAGCTGTTTTTT; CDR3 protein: CASREDGAFTGELFF
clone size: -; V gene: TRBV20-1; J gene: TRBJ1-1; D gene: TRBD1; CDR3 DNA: TGCAGTGCTAGTAATCGACAGGGGACGACTGAAGCTTTCTTT; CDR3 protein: CSASNRQGTTEAFF
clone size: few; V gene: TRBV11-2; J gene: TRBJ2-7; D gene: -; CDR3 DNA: TGTGCCAGCAACCCTGGGAAGCGGATGGGCGAGCAGTACTTC; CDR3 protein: CASNPGKRMGEQYF
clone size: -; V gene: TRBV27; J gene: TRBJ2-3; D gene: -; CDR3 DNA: TGTGCCAGCAGTTCCGCCGCAGGGTCAGATACGCAGTATTTT; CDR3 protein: CASSSAAGSDTQYF
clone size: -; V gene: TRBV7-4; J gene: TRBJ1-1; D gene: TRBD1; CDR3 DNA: TGTGCCAGCAGCGTTGAGGGGGCTGACACTGAAGCTTTCTTT; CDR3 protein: CASSVEGADTEAFF
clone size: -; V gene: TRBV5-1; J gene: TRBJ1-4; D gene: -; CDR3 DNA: TGCGCCAGCAGCTTGTATGAGTCAACTAATGAAAAACTGTTTTTT; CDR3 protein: CASSLYESTNEKLFF
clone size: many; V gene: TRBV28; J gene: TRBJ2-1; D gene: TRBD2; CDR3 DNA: TGTGCCAGCAGGAGGGGCGGGAGCTCCTACAATGAGCAGTTCTTC; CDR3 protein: CASRRGGSSYNEQFF
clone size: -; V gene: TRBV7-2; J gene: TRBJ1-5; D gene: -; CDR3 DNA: TGTGCCAGCAGCGGTAGGGGGGGGACCGGTCAGCCCCAGCATTTT; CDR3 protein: CASSGRGGTGQPQHF
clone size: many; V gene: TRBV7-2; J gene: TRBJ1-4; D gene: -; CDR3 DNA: TGTGCCAGCAGCCCGGACAGATTTAATGAAAAACTGTTTTTT; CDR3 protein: CASSPDRFNEKLFF
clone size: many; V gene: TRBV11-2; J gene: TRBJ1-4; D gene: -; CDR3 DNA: TGTGCCAGCACCCGTGGGGGAGGGGCAACTAATGAAAAACTGTTTTTT; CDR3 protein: CASTRGGGATNEKLFF
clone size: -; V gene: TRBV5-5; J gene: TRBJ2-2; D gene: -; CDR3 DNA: TGTGCCAGCAGCTCCTGGACAGTGGGGAGGGCCGGGGAGCTGTTTTTT; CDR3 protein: CASSSWTVGRAGELFF
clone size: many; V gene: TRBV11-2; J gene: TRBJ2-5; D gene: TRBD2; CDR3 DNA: TGTGCCAGCAGCACCCTCCCACTAGCGCCAGAGACCCAGTACTTC; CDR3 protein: CASSTLPLAPETQYF
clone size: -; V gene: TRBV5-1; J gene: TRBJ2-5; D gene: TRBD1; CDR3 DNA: TGCGCCAGCAGCCCGGGGACAGGGGTGAACCAAGAGACCCAGTACTTC; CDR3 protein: CASSPGTGVNQETQYF
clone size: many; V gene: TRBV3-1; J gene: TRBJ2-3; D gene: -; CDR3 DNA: TGTGCCAGCAGCCAAAGGGGACTCCTTACAGATACGCAGTATTTT; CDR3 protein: CASSQRGLLTDTQYF
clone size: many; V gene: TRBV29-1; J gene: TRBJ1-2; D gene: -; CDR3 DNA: TGCAGCGCTACGACAGGTTTTAACTATGGCTACACCTTC; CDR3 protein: CSATTGFNYGYTF
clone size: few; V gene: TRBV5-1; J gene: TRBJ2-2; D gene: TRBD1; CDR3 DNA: TGCGCCAGCAGCGACCGGGACAGGGGGCCTTCCGGGGAGCTGTTTTTT; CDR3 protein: CASSDRDRGPSGELFF
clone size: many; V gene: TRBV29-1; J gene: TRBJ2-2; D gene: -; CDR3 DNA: TGCAGCGTCAAGGGGATTTCGAACACCGGGGAGCTGTTTTTT; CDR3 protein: CSVKGISNTGELFF
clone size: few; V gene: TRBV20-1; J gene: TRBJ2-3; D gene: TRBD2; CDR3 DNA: TGCAGTGCTAGGGATAGCGGGAGGAGGTTTTTGACAGATACGCAGTATTTT; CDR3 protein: CSARDSGRRFLTDTQYF
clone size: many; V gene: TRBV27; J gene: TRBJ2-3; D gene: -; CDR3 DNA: TGTGCCAGCAGTTTTATCGCGAGTTCTACGCAGTATTTT; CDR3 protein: CASSFIASSTQYF
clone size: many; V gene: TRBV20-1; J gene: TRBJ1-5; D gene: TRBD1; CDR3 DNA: TGCAGTGCCCCGGACAGGGCGGAGATTAATCAGCCCCAGCATTTT; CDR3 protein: CSAPDRAEINQPQHF
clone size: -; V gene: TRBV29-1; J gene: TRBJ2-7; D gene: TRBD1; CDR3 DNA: TGCAGCGTCGCGGGACAGGGGGCCTACGAGCAGTACTTC; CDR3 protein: CSVAGQGAYEQYF
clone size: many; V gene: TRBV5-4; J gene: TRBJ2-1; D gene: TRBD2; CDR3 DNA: TGTGCCGCAACTAGCGGGAGAGGGGAGCAGTTCTTC; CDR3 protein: CAATSGRGEQFF
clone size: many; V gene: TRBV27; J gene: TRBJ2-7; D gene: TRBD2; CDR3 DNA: TGTGCCAGCAGTCCGGGGACTAGCGGGAGCTACGAGCAGTACTTC; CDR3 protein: CASSPGTSGSYEQYF
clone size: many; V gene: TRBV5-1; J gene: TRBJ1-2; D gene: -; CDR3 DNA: TGCGCCAGCAGCCCTCAATCAAATGGCGGGCTCTATGGCTACACCTTC; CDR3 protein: CASSPQSNGGLYGYTF
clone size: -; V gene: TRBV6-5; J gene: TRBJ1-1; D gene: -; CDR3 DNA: TGTGCCAGCAGTATATCCTACACGAACACTGAAGCTTTCTTT; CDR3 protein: CASSISYTNTEAFF
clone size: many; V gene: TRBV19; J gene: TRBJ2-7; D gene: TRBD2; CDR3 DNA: TGTGCCAGTAGGCGGGAGTCGGGACGGAACTACGAGCAGTACTTC; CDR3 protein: CASRRESGRNYEQYF
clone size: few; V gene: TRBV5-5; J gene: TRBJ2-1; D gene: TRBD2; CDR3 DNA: TGTGCCAGCAGCTTACGGGGGAGGGTAAAGGATGAGCAGTTCTTC; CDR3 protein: CASSLRGRVKDEQFF
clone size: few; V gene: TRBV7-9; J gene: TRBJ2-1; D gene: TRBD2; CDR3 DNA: TGTGCCAGCAGCCGCCGGACTAGCGGGGGGGCGGGTGAGCAGTTCTTC; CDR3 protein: CASSRRTSGGAGEQFF
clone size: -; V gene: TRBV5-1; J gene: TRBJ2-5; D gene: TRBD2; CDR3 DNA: TGCGCCAGCAGCTTGGGGACTAGAATCTGGGAGACCCAGTACTTC; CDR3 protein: CASSLGTRIWETQYF
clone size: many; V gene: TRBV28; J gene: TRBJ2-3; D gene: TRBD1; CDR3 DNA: TGTGCCAGCAGCGACAGGGAATCAGATACGCAGTATTTT; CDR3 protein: CASSDRESDTQYF
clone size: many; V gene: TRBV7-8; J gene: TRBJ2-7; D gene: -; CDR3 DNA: TGTGCCAGCTCAGAGGACCCGCTTAGAAGGAGGGGGCGTAGTAACGAGCAGTACTTC; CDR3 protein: CASSEDPLRRRGRSNEQYF
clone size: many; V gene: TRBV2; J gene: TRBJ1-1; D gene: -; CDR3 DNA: TGTGCCAGCAGTGAGTTAGGACAGTCGCACACTGAAGCTTTCTTT; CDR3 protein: CASSELGQSHTEAFF
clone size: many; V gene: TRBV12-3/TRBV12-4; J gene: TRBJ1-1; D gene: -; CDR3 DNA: TGTGCCAGCAGTTTCCAGGGGTCGGGTGAAGCTTTCTTT; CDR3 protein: CASSFQGSGEAFF
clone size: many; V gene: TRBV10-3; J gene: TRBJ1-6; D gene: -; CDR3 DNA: TGTGCCATCAAGGGCACAGCAGATAATTCACCCCTCCACTTT; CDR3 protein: CAIKGTADNSPLHF
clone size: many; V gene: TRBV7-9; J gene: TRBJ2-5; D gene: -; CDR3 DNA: TGTGCCAGCAAGACGGAACAAGAGACCCAGTACTTC; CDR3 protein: CASKTEQETQYF
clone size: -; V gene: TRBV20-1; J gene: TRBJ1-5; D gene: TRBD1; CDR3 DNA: TGCAGTGCGGAATACAGGGGCCACAATCAGCCCCAGCATTTT; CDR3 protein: CSAEYRGHNQPQHF